This TCR beta chain was obtained from a study of OX40 agonist ivuxolimab in advanced cancers. Study details: Two patients with cutaneous melanoma and one with hepatocellular carcinoma, three in total, showed partial responses. Regarding the study as a whole: It was also the case that some nonresponders had low normalized T-cell clonal expansion. At doses 0.1 to 3.0 mg/kg, CD4+ and CD8+ clones expanded.

Details on this clone: What it recognizes is unknown.

The repertoire was sequenced with immunoSEQ multiplex PCR; TCRdb's copy has only in-frame clones and lacks some. The sample shows tens of thousands of clones, roughly 86% of them seen only once. Material: CD4+ or CD8+ T cells sorted from blood, obtained in a trial of the OX40 agonist ivuxolimab. This TCR came from an adult with an advanced solid tumor such as melanoma, head and neck, liver or kidney cancer.

CDR3 DNA: TGTGCCAGCAGCTTAAATAGCGGGAGCGCCGGGGAGCTGTTTTTT. As protein: CASSLNSGSAGELFF. This sequence joins TRBV7-3 and TRBJ2-2; 9 bases are shared with TRBD2. This CDR3 has 15 residues. The V gene's germline CDR1 is SGHTA and CDR2 FQGTGA. The V and J ends lost 1 base and 6 bases, in that order; junction bases with no gene match: 3.